A selection of T cell receptor beta chains follows, all from one sample in a study of control samples from healthy donors and cancer patients. The repertoire was sequenced with immunoSEQ multiplex PCR; TCRdb's copy has only in-frame clones and lacks some. In the table there are 130,000 to 150,000 clones, just under 95% of which are singletons. Sequences were obtained from PBMCs. The source is a man aged 60-69 years with colorectal cancer. CDR3s include the opening cysteine and the closing phenylalanine or tryptophan. D genes are given only for firm matches. Part of the rows lack a size; the others show once, few, many or a class for expanded clones.

d_call,v_call,clone_size,j_call,cdr3_aa,cdr3_nt
TRBD1,TRBV30,.,TRBJ1-3,CAWSTTGANTIYF,TGTGCCTGGAGCACCACAGGGGCAAACACCATATATTTT
.,TRBV9,.,TRBJ2-3,CASSVPSGRTQYF,TGTGCCAGCAGCGTACCCAGCGGAAGAACGCAGTATTTT
.,TRBV5-1,.,TRBJ1-3,CASSLVSAPGNTIYF,TGCGCCAGCAGCTTGGTTTCGGCTCCAGGAAACACCATATATTTT
TRBD2,TRBV5-1,.,TRBJ2-5,CASSGQRGGMETQYF,TGCGCCAGCAGCGGGCAGCGGGGGGGTATGGAGACCCAGTACTTC
.,TRBV6-5,.,TRBJ2-5,CASSYGRETQYF,TGTGCCAGCAGTTACGGGAGGGAGACCCAGTACTTC
.,TRBV4-3,.,TRBJ2-7,CASSQEWGRLVWEQYF,TGCGCCAGCAGCCAAGAATGGGGCAGACTCGTTTGGGAGCAGTACTTC
.,TRBV19,.,TRBJ1-5,CASTLSGINSNQPQHF,TGTGCCAGCACTCTATCCGGGATAAATAGCAATCAGCCCCAGCATTTT
TRBD1,TRBV5-1,once,TRBJ2-7,CASSAGTGGYEQYF,TGCGCCAGCAGCGCAGGGACAGGGGGCTACGAGCAGTACTTC
TRBD1,TRBV11-2,.,TRBJ1-4,CASSRALIHRGAGEKLFF,TGTGCCAGCAGCCGAGCCTTGATCCACAGGGGGGCCGGTGAAAAACTGTTTTTT
TRBD2,TRBV27,.,TRBJ2-1,CASSVGLAGNEQFF,TGTGCCAGCAGTGTGGGACTAGCGGGGAATGAGCAGTTCTTC
.,TRBV7-9,.,TRBJ1-2,CASSLVRRGGYTF,TGTGCCAGCAGCTTAGTCCGCCGTGGGGGCTACACCTTC
.,TRBV6-1,.,TRBJ1-2,CASSEVGEYGYTF,TGTGCCAGCAGTGAGGTGGGGGAGTATGGCTACACCTTC
.,TRBV14,.,TRBJ2-5,CASSRQTQETQYF,TGTGCCAGCAGCCGACAAACCCAAGAGACCCAGTACTTC
TRBD1,TRBV29-1,.,TRBJ2-7,CSARTGGSYEQYF,TGCAGCGCCCGGACAGGGGGTTCCTACGAGCAGTACTTC
.,TRBV5-1,few,TRBJ2-6,CASSLGGSSGANVLTF,TGCGCCAGCAGCTTGGGGGGGAGCTCTGGGGCCAACGTCCTGACTTTC
.,TRBV28,.,TRBJ2-3,CASSLAGANTQYF,TGTGCCAGCAGTTTAGCAGGGGCCAATACGCAGTATTTT
.,TRBV7-2,.,TRBJ2-7,CASSLAGTDTAYEQYF,TGTGCCAGCAGCTTAGCCGGAACGGACACCGCCTACGAGCAGTACTTC
.,TRBV27,.,TRBJ2-6,CASSRVGANVLTF,TGTGCCAGCAGCCGAGTTGGGGCCAACGTCCTGACTTTC
.,TRBV5-1,once,TRBJ2-1,CASSLSNGQEQFF,TGCGCCAGCAGCTTGAGTAACGGTCAGGAGCAGTTCTTC
TRBD1,TRBV6-4,.,TRBJ1-1,CASSEQGGSTEAFF,TGTGCCAGCAGTGAACAGGGGGGGAGCACTGAAGCTTTCTTT
TRBD1,TRBV5-8,.,TRBJ1-1,CASSLAGQGTEAFF,TGTGCCAGCAGCTTGGCGGGACAGGGGACTGAAGCTTTCTTT
TRBD1,TRBV27,.,TRBJ1-2,CASSPPDRGLYGYTF,TGTGCCAGCAGTCCCCCCGACAGGGGGCTCTATGGCTACACCTTC
TRBD2,TRBV5-1,.,TRBJ2-2,CASSGPSGNTGELFF,TGCGCCAGCAGCGGGCCTAGCGGGAACACCGGGGAGCTGTTTTTT
TRBD2,TRBV24-1,.,TRBJ2-5,CATSEVAGPGETQYF,TGTGCCACCAGTGAGGTAGCGGGACCTGGGGAGACCCAGTACTTC
.,TRBV9,.,TRBJ1-2,CASTTGLGANYGYTF,TGTGCCAGCACCACTGGGTTGGGAGCTAACTATGGCTACACCTTC
TRBD1,TRBV27,.,TRBJ1-2,CASSPGQGRYGYTF,TGTGCCAGCAGTCCGGGACAGGGGAGGTATGGCTACACCTTC
TRBD1,TRBV7-9,few,TRBJ2-7,CASSRTGDEQYF,TGTGCCAGCAGCCGGACAGGGGACGAGCAGTACTTC
.,TRBV18,.,TRBJ1-5,CASSPQDQGNNQPQHF,TGTGCCAGCTCACCGCAGGACCAAGGAAACAATCAGCCCCAGCATTTT
.,TRBV12-5,.,TRBJ1-2,CASGLDSSYGYTF,TGTGCTAGTGGTTTGGACAGTTCCTATGGCTACACCTTC
.,TRBV12-3/TRBV12-4,.,TRBJ2-1,CASSLGGNEQFF,TGTGCCAGCAGTCTGGGGGGCAATGAGCAGTTCTTC
TRBD2,TRBV28,once,TRBJ2-4,CASSLDGRGGNIQYF,TGTGCCAGCAGTTTAGACGGGCGGGGGGGGAACATTCAGTACTTC
TRBD1,TRBV4-1,once,TRBJ1-2,CASSQGTGANYGYTF,TGCGCCAGCAGCCAAGGGACAGGGGCTAACTATGGCTACACCTTC
TRBD2,TRBV11-2,.,TRBJ2-3,CASSLIPRGEADTQYF,TGTGCCAGCAGCTTAATCCCCCGGGGGGAGGCAGATACGCAGTATTTT
.,TRBV19,.,TRBJ1-2,CASSSTENYGYTF,TGTGCCAGTAGTTCGACAGAAAACTATGGCTACACCTTC
TRBD1,TRBV5-6,.,TRBJ1-4,CASSVTGETNEKLFF,TGTGCCAGCAGCGTCACAGGGGAAACTAATGAAAAACTGTTTTTT
.,TRBV18,.,TRBJ2-7,CASSPRNSDEQYF,TGTGCCAGCTCACCCCGTAACTCCGACGAGCAGTACTTC
.,TRBV12-3/TRBV12-4,few,TRBJ1-5,CASSSYLTGQHF,TGTGCCAGCAGTTCTTACCTGACAGGCCAGCATTTT
.,TRBV27,.,TRBJ2-7,CASSLQGPNSYEQYF,TGTGCCAGCAGTTTACAGGGACCAAACTCCTACGAGCAGTACTTC
.,TRBV5-8,.,TRBJ2-2,CASSLGQASNTGELFF,TGTGCCAGCAGCTTGGGTCAGGCTTCGAACACCGGGGAGCTGTTTTTT
TRBD1,TRBV6-5,.,TRBJ2-3,CASSRDRITDTQYF,TGTGCCAGCAGTCGGGACAGGATAACAGATACGCAGTATTTT
.,TRBV30,.,TRBJ2-1,CAWNKGVQAISYNEQFF,TGTGCCTGGAATAAGGGAGTACAAGCTATTTCCTACAATGAGCAGTTCTTC
.,TRBV18,.,TRBJ1-1,CASSPTGGNTEAFF,TGTGCCAGCTCACCCACCGGGGGGAACACTGAAGCTTTCTTT
TRBD1,TRBV18,.,TRBJ2-2,CASSRRTGATQGNTGELFF,TGTGCCAGCTCACGCAGGACAGGGGCCACACAGGGTAACACCGGGGAGCTGTTTTTT
.,TRBV6-6,.,TRBJ1-3,CASRWDSGNTIYF,TGTGCCAGCAGATGGGACTCTGGAAACACCATATATTTT
TRBD1,TRBV6-6,.,TRBJ1-3,CASRPTGGIGNTIYF,TGTGCCAGCAGACCGACAGGGGGCATCGGAAACACCATATATTTT
TRBD1,TRBV4-3,once,TRBJ1-1,CASSQGTGGYEAFF,TGCGCCAGCAGCCAAGGGACAGGGGGATATGAAGCTTTCTTT
.,TRBV11-3,.,TRBJ2-7,CASSSRIGFYEQYF,TGTGCCAGCAGCTCTAGAATCGGGTTCTACGAGCAGTACTTC
.,TRBV10-2,.,TRBJ1-2,CASSNSVLNGYTF,TGCGCCAGCAGTAACTCGGTCCTTAATGGCTACACCTTC
.,TRBV11-3,.,TRBJ2-2,CASSLRRNTGELFF,TGTGCCAGCAGCTTGCGGAGGAACACCGGGGAGCTGTTTTTT
.,TRBV18,.,TRBJ1-6,CASSQDSFGSPLHF,TGTGCCAGCTCACAGGACAGCTTTGGGTCACCCCTCCACTTT
.,TRBV18,.,TRBJ2-7,CASSPRDREGYEQYF,TGTGCCAGCTCACCACGTGACAGGGAGGGCTACGAGCAGTACTTC